Listed below are T cell receptor beta chains from one sample, sequenced in a study of cytomegalovirus exposure and HLA in healthy donors. Clones were sequenced by immunoSEQ multiplex PCR, and TCRdb holds only the in-frame ones, with some missing. Counted here are roughly 250,000 clones, more than 75% occurring once; the ten biggest clones make up roughly 1.2%. The sample was PBMCs. These TCRs come from a woman aged 25 to 39 in good health and CMV-seropositive. Each CDR3 is given with its conserved first and last residue. A D gene is named only where the DNA matches it firmly. Rows give clone size only sometimes, using once, few, many, or a class for an expanded clone.

CDR3 length | clone size | J gene | V gene | D gene | CDR3 protein | CDR3 DNA
16 | few | TRBJ1-2 | TRBV7-9 | TRBD1 | CASSLRRDSNNYGYTF | TGTGCCAGCAGCTTACGGAGGGACAGCAATAACTATGGCTACACCTTC
13 | . | TRBJ2-3 | TRBV6-5 | . | CASSPPGTDTQYF | TGTGCCAGCAGCCCACCGGGCACAGATACGCAGTATTTT
16 | . | TRBJ1-3 | TRBV5-1 | . | CASSSQPRGAGNTIYF | TGCGCCAGCAGCTCCCAACCGCGGGGGGCAGGAAACACCATATATTTT
14 | . | TRBJ2-7 | TRBV29-1 | TRBD2 | CSVRGGRTSYEQYF | TGCAGCGTCCGTGGCGGGAGGACTTCTTACGAGCAGTACTTC
15 | . | TRBJ1-4 | TRBV18 | TRBD1 | CASSPNRGANEKLFF | TGTGCCAGCTCGCCAAACAGGGGTGCTAATGAAAAACTGTTTTTT
14 | few | TRBJ1-5 | TRBV5-1 | . | CASSLEPLSQPQHF | TGCGCCAGCAGCTTAGAACCTCTTAGCCAGCCCCAGCATTTT
14 | . | TRBJ2-7 | TRBV5-1 | TRBD1 | CASSFGTGPYEQYF | TGCGCCAGCAGCTTTGGGACAGGGCCTTACGAGCAGTACTTC
15 | . | TRBJ2-6 | TRBV7-9 | . | CASSLTGGGANVLTF | TGTGCCAGCAGCCTCACAGGCGGCGGGGCCAACGTCCTGACTTTC
17 | . | TRBJ1-1 | TRBV28 | TRBD1 | CASSFDAGTGGFTEAFF | TGTGCCAGCAGTTTTGACGCCGGGACAGGGGGCTTCACTGAAGCTTTCTTT
14 | . | TRBJ2-7 | TRBV7-3 | . | CASSLSWTEYEQYF | TGTGCCAGCAGCTTATCATGGACAGAGTACGAGCAGTACTTC
15 | . | TRBJ2-2 | TRBV5-5 | . | CASSLAAGATGELFF | TGTGCCAGCAGCTTGGCAGCAGGGGCCACCGGGGAGCTGTTTTTT
13 | . | TRBJ1-1 | TRBV5-4 | TRBD1 | CASSRDRDIEAFF | TGTGCCAGCAGCAGAGACAGGGACATTGAAGCTTTCTTT
14 | once | TRBJ2-7 | TRBV6-5 | . | CASSFTQSSYEQYF | TGTGCCAGCAGTTTTACACAGAGCTCCTACGAGCAGTACTTC
14 | . | TRBJ2-3 | TRBV5-1 | TRBD2 | CASNLAGGGDTQYF | TGCGCCAGCAACCTAGCGGGAGGCGGGGATACGCAGTATTTT
16 | . | TRBJ2-7 | TRBV7-6 | . | CASSSIANRGGHEQYF | TGTGCCAGCAGCTCAATAGCAAATCGTGGGGGCCACGAGCAGTACTTC
13 | . | TRBJ1-2 | TRBV7-9 | . | CASSPSLLDGYTF | TGTGCCAGCAGCCCCTCTCTACTGGATGGCTACACCTTC
14 | . | TRBJ2-2 | TRBV18 | . | CASSPRVDTGELFF | TGTGCCAGCTCACCCAGGGTGGACACCGGGGAGCTGTTTTTT
14 | . | TRBJ2-7 | TRBV27 | . | CASSWGAQMYEQYF | TGTGCCAGCAGTTGGGGAGCCCAAATGTACGAGCAGTACTTC
16 | . | TRBJ1-2 | TRBV7-6 | TRBD1 | CASSLKGGAGNYGYTF | TGTGCCAGCAGCTTAAAAGGGGGCGCGGGTAACTATGGCTACACCTTC
16 | . | TRBJ2-3 | TRBV18 | TRBD2 | CASSPPSGSLADTQYF | TGTGCCAGCTCACCACCTAGCGGGAGCCTCGCAGATACGCAGTATTTT
12 | . | TRBJ1-1 | TRBV7-9 | . | CASSWESGGAFF | TGTGCCAGCAGCTGGGAGTCCGGCGGAGCTTTCTTT
14 | few | TRBJ1-1 | TRBV19 | TRBD1 | CASSIGTGNTEAFF | TGTGCCAGTAGTATAGGGACAGGGAACACTGAAGCTTTCTTT
14 | few | TRBJ2-2 | TRBV10-1 | . | CASSGDLQLGELFF | TGCGCCAGCAGTGGAGACTTGCAACTAGGGGAGCTGTTTTTT
15 | few | TRBJ2-1 | TRBV7-2 | TRBD2 | CASSARGLAGDEQFF | TGTGCCAGCAGCGCGAGGGGACTAGCGGGAGATGAGCAGTTCTTC
13 | . | TRBJ1-2 | TRBV11-2 | . | CASSPTPNYGYTF | TGTGCCAGCAGCCCTACCCCCAACTATGGCTACACCTTC
16 | once | TRBJ2-1 | TRBV6-4 | TRBD1 | CASSRTGGFSYNEQFF | TGTGCCAGCAGTCGAACAGGGGGCTTTTCCTACAATGAGCAGTTCTTC
13 | . | TRBJ2-7 | TRBV10-3 | . | CAISEAESYEQYF | TGTGCCATCAGTGAGGCGGAGTCCTACGAGCAGTACTTC
14 | once | TRBJ2-7 | TRBV9 | TRBD1 | CASSVVSGGGEQYF | TGTGCCAGCAGCGTAGTGTCAGGGGGCGGCGAGCAGTACTTC
15 | . | TRBJ2-1 | TRBV11-3 | TRBD2 | CASSLKRDGYNEQFF | TGTGCCAGCAGTCTAAAGCGGGACGGCTACAATGAGCAGTTCTTC
14 | once | TRBJ1-2 | TRBV2 | . | CASSPDRPNYGYTF | TGTGCCAGCAGTCCCGACAGGCCTAACTATGGCTACACCTTC
15 | . | TRBJ2-7 | TRBV9 | TRBD2 | CASSSPAGTPYEQYF | TGTGCCAGCAGCTCCCCAGCGGGGACTCCCTACGAGCAGTACTTC
15 | . | TRBJ2-7 | TRBV11-3 | TRBD2 | CASRPGGGGSYEQYF | TGTGCCAGCAGACCTGGGGGAGGCGGGAGTTACGAGCAGTACTTC
15 | . | TRBJ2-1 | TRBV6-1 | TRBD1 | CASSDRDRPYNEQFF | TGTGCCAGCAGTGATCGGGACAGGCCCTACAATGAGCAGTTCTTC
15 | . | TRBJ2-7 | TRBV5-6 | . | CASSLRGQSPYEQYF | TGTGCCAGCAGCTTGAGAGGACAGTCTCCCTACGAGCAGTACTTC
14 | . | TRBJ1-1 | TRBV6-1 | TRBD1 | CASIFDRGNTEAFF | TGTGCCAGCATATTTGACAGGGGTAACACTGAAGCTTTCTTT
15 | . | TRBJ1-5 | TRBV7-8 | . | CASSLTRESNQPQHF | TGTGCCAGCAGCTTAACTCGTGAGAGCAATCAGCCCCAGCATTTT
13 | . | TRBJ1-1 | TRBV10-1 | TRBD1 | CASSETPGGLAFF | TGCGCCAGCAGTGAGACCCCAGGGGGTCTGGCTTTCTTT
16 | . | TRBJ2-2 | TRBV19 | . | CASSMDGVPNTGELFF | TGTGCCAGTAGTATGGACGGGGTTCCGAACACCGGGGAGCTGTTTTTT